This T cell receptor (beta chain) was found in a study of blood T cell repertoires in COVID-19. Measured with immunoSEQ multiplex PCR; TCRdb has only the in-frame clones, and not every one. The table lists 100,000 or so clones, nearly 90% of them singletons. Germline values: CDR1 SGHNT, CDR2 YYREEE (reference sequence). V lost 10 bases and J 6 bases, leaving 23 bases between the germline ends. The CDR3 has 16 amino acids. The sequenced sample was peripheral blood. The receptor was isolated from a woman in her fifties or sixties with acute or convalescent COVID-19. The chain uses TRBV5-4 and TRBJ1-6; D ambiguous. The CDR3 DNA reads TGTGCCGGTACGCTGTCTACGTCCCGGGGTAATTCACCCCTCCACTTT. Translating gives CAGTLSTSRGNSPLHF.